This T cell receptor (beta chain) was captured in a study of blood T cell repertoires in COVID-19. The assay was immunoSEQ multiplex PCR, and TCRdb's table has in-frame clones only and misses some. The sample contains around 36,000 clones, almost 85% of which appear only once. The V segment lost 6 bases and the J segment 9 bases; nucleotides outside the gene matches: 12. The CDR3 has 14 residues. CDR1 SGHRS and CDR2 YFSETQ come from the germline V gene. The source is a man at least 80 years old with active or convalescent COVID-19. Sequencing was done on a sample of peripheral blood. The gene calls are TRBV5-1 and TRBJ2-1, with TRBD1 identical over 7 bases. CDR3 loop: CASTQGSPLSEQFF. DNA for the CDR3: TGCGCCAGCACACAGGGGAGTCCCCTCTCTGAGCAGTTCTTC.